These 30 T cell receptor beta chains share one sample of origin, sequenced in a study of Tregs in tolerant kidney transplant recipients. Repertoires were generated with immunoSEQ multiplex PCR, while TCRdb's copy carries only in-frame clones and drops some. The sample holds tens of thousands of clones, approximately 94% seen once. Input material: CD8+ T cells from blood. These receptors originate from a human donor in good health.

V usage is TRBV11-2 and J usage is TRBJ2-5; no clear D gene. Germline V gene lookup returns CDR1 SGHAT and CDR2 FQNNGV. This CDR3 spans 12 amino acids. V shed 2 bases and J shed 5 bases, with 6 bases lying between them. The CDR3 here is CASSLTVETQYF. CDR3 coding DNA: TGTGCCAGCAGCTTAACCGTTGAGACCCAGTACTTC. The full variable domain, rest sourced from reference TRBV11-2 and TRBJ2-5, is EAGVAQSPRYKIIEKRQSVAFWCNPISGHATLYWYQQILGQGPKLLIQFQNNGVVDDSQLPKDRFSAERLKGVDSTLKIQPAKLEDSAVYLCASSLTVETQYFGPGTRLLVL.

This chain links TRBV19 with TRBJ2-7; 10 bases are a match to TRBD1. After removal of 3 bases from V and 3 bases from J, the junction contained 5 bases not matched to a gene. Per the germline V gene, CDR1 is LNHDA and CDR2 is SQIVND (reference sequence). CDR3 length: 15 residues. The CDR3 region is CASSIGQGGLYEQYF. CDR3 DNA: TGTGCCAGTAGTATCGGACAGGGGGGGCTCTACGAGCAGTACTTC.

This chain uses TRBV4-1 with TRBJ1-3; D unclear. V was clipped by 0 bases and J by 0 bases, with 6 bases between them. Germline values: CDR1 MGHRA, CDR2 YSYEKL. CDR3 length equals 15 residues. CDR3 DNA sequence: TGCGCCAGCAGCCAAGATTCAGCCTCTGGAAACACCATATATTTT. Amino acids: CASSQDSASGNTIYF.

The rearrangement joins TRBV10-3 to TRBJ2-6; 7 nucleotides line up with TRBD1. This CDR3 comprises 14 residues. V gave up 10 bases and J gave up 4 bases; unmatched junction bases: 7. Germline V CDR1 and CDR2: ENHRY, SYGVKD. The CDR3 region has the DNA TGTGCCAGGTCCGAGGGGGCGGGGGCCAACGTCCTGACTTTC. This translates into CARSEGAGANVLTF.

CDR3: CASSPGPTETQYF. DNA of the CDR3: TGTGCCAGCAGTCCCGGGCCAACGGAGACCCAGTACTTC. J is TRBJ2-5 and V is TRBV11-1; the D is unclear. The CDR3 sequence is 13 residues long. Trimming took off 6 bases at V and 5 bases at J, with 13 bases between the two ends. Germline-derived CDR1 and CDR2 are SGHAT and FQDESV (reference sequence).

The chain links TRBV5-8 to TRBJ1-5, with D uncertain. V was shortened by 4 bases and J by 1 base, with 9 bases between the two germline ends. The CDR3 covers 14 residues. Per germline, CDR1 SGHTS and CDR2 YDEGEE. The DNA for the CDR3 is TGTGCCAGCAGCACCGGACGGAGCAATCAGCCCCAGCATTTT. Translation gives CASSTGRSNQPQHF.

The chain links TRBV7-9 to TRBJ1-1, with 8 bases fitting TRBD1. Germline V gene sequence: CDR1 SEHNR, CDR2 FQNEAQ (reference sequence). The CDR3 is 14 amino acids. J gave up 3 bases and V 6 bases, and 6 bases lay outside the gene matches. CDR3 amino acids: CASRHQTGDTEAFF. DNA for the CDR3: TGTGCCAGCAGACACCAGACAGGGGACACTGAAGCTTTCTTT.

This clone has a single count. The chain recombines TRBV4-2 with TRBJ2-3; 9 bases align to TRBD1. Trimming removed 6 bases from V and 6 bases from J; junction bases left unmatched: 13. This CDR3 contains 16 residues. Germline V gene sequence: CDR1 LGHNA, CDR2 YNFKEQ. The CDR3 region has the DNA TGTGCCAGCAGGTCCTCCGGGACAGGGCTTTTTGATACGCAGTATTTT. This sequence encodes CASRSSGTGLFDTQYF.

The J gene is TRBJ1-1, the V gene TRBV5-4, with D unresolved. Germline CDR1 and CDR2: SGHNT and YYREEE (reference sequence). The CDR3 is 14 residues long. V dropped 3 bases and J dropped 4 bases, with 13 bases sitting between them. In DNA form, the CDR3 reads TGTGCCAGCAGCTGGATGGATGGGGTCACTGAAGCTTTCTTT. It yields the protein CASSWMDGVTEAFF.

The table lists this clone with a few counts. The V gene is TRBV15, the J gene TRBJ1-5; no firm D call. This CDR3 comprises 15 residues. Trimming left V 9 bases short and J 2 bases short, with 17 bases between. The germline V gene has CDR1 LNHNV and CDR2 YYDKDF (reference sequence). CDR3 coding DNA: TGTGCCACGAGGGAAAGGGAAGAAGGCAATCAGCCCCAGCATTTT. Translation gives CATREREEGNQPQHF. The full variable domain, rest sourced from reference TRBV15 and TRBJ1-5, is DAMVIQNPRYQVTQFGKPVTLSCSQTLNHNVMYWYQQKSSQAPKLLFHYYDKDFNNEADTPDNFQSRRPNTSFCFLDIRSPGLGDTAMYLCATREREEGNQPQHFGDGTRLSIL.

This clone has just one count. This chain links TRBV5-6 with TRBJ2-5; D remains unclear. V lost 4 bases and J 0 bases, leaving 13 bases between the germline ends. The CDR3 is 15 residues long. The germline CDR1 and CDR2 sequences are SGHDT and YYEEEE. The CDR3, as DNA: TGTGCCAGCAGCGCCCGGTGGACGTACCAAGAGACCCAGTACTTC. Residues: CASSARWTYQETQYF.

The chain links TRBV2 to TRBJ1-1; TRBD1 matches 10 bases. Germline CDR1 reads SNHLY; CDR2 reads FYNNEI. The junction had 6 bases not matched to a gene; V was cut back by 6 bases and J by 5 bases. CDR3 length: 14 residues. The CDR3 loop reads CASSGTGATTEAFF. For the CDR3, the DNA is TGTGCCAGCAGCGGGACAGGGGCTACGACTGAAGCTTTCTTT.

The chain uses TRBV7-9 and TRBJ2-7; 8 bases fit TRBD2. The CDR3 runs to 13 residues. The germline CDR1 and CDR2 sequences are SEHNR and FQNEAQ (reference sequence). J gave up 0 bases and V 10 bases, and 5 bases lay outside the gene matches. CDR3 coding DNA: TGTGCCACCGGGAGCGGGAGCTCCTACGAGCAGTACTTC. Protein sequence: CATGSGSSYEQYF.

The count of this clone is one. Written as DNA, the CDR3 is TGTGCCAGCAGCTTATGGGGGGCCTGGGGCAATGAGCAGTTCTTC. Its translation is CASSLWGAWGNEQFF. The chain employs TRBV11-2 and TRBJ2-1; D is possibly TRBD1 or TRBD2 (6 bases each). Germline V gene lookup returns CDR1 SGHAT and CDR2 FQNNGV. Trimming shortened V by 2 bases and J by 6 bases, and 14 bases separated the two germline ends. The CDR3 runs to 15 residues.

The V and J genes are TRBV7-8 and TRBJ2-1, with D perhaps being TRBD1 or TRBD2 (5 bases each). The CDR3 loop spans 17 amino acids. In germline, CDR1 is SGHVS, CDR2 FQNEAQ. The germline V and J ends were trimmed by 1 base and 0 bases, with 13 bases remaining between them. Written as DNA, the CDR3 is TGTGCCAGCAGCTTAGGTCTGGCAGGGAGCTCCTACAATGAGCAGTTCTTC. This sequence encodes CASSLGLAGSSYNEQFF.

This clone was picked up one time. J is TRBJ1-2 and V is TRBV11-2; a weak D match, TRBD1 (5 bases). V was pared by 7 bases and J by 4 bases, with 16 bases between. The CDR3 runs to 14 residues. In germline, CDR1 is SGHAT, CDR2 FQNNGV. The CDR3 nucleotides are TGTGCCAGCAAGGTCGCCGGACATCCCTATGGCTACACCTTC. Protein: CASKVAGHPYGYTF.

The chain has TRBV5-1 and TRBJ1-2, with TRBD1 matching 9 bases. Germline CDR1 is SGHRS and CDR2 is YFSETQ. V shed 5 bases, J shed 6 bases, and the junction held 11 bases outside the gene matches. There are 15 residues in the CDR3. CDR3: CASRGQGWDQDGYTF. The CDR3 nucleotides read TGCGCCAGCAGGGGACAGGGTTGGGACCAGGATGGCTACACCTTC. The variable domain in full, completed from reference TRBV5-1 and TRBJ1-2, reads KAGVTQTPRYLIKTRGQQVTLSCSPISGHRSVSWYQQTPGQGLQFLFEYFSETQRNKGNFPGRFSGRQFSNSRSEMNVSTLELGDSALYLCASRGQGWDQDGYTFGSGTRLTVV.

CDR3 sequence: CASSVHRGSGANVLTF. In DNA, the CDR3 is TGTGCCAGCAGCGTCCACAGGGGGTCTGGGGCCAACGTCCTGACTTTC. This chain uses TRBV9 with TRBJ2-6; 8 bases agree with TRBD1. Germline CDR1 reads SGDLS; CDR2 reads YYNGEE. J lost 1 base, V lost 2 bases, and 2 bases had no gene match. The CDR3 loop spans 16 amino acids.

This clone has only a few counts. The V call is TRBV6-1, the J call TRBJ1-1; D possibly corresponds to TRBD1 (5 bases). Germline V gene sequence: CDR1 MNHNS, CDR2 SASEGT. Trimming left V 7 bases short and J 10 bases short, with 22 bases between. CDR3 length equals 14 residues. The CDR3 DNA reads TGTGCCAGCACCGCGGAGTGGAGGGGTTTAGGAGCTTTCTTT. Translated, it gives CASTAEWRGLGAFF.

This sequence joins TRBV5-1 and TRBJ2-7; D is unclear. The V end was cut by 0 bases, the J end by 4 bases, with 5 bases between. The CDR3 covers 12 residues. The germline V gene encodes CDR1 SGHRS and CDR2 YFSETQ. The CDR3 region has the DNA TGCGCCAGCAGCTTGGATGGGTACGAGCAGTACTTC. Translated: CASSLDGYEQYF.

In the case of this clone: The identical CDR3 is also encoded by other nucleotide sequences in the sample. The gene calls are TRBV6-5 and TRBJ1-5; D is ambiguous. Trimming removed 5 bases from V and 0 bases from J, with 8 bases in between. CDR3 length: 14 amino acids. CDR1 and CDR2 (germline): MNHEY, SVGAGI. The CDR3 DNA reads as TGTGCCAGCAGTGCGGGGTATAGCAATCAGCCCCAGCATTTT. Translation: CASSAGYSNQPQHF.

The J gene is TRBJ1-2, the V gene TRBV4-2; D is unresolved. This CDR3 has 17 residues. Germline CDR1 reads LGHNA; CDR2 reads YNFKEQ. V was trimmed by 0 bases and J by 0 bases, leaving 14 bases between them. CDR3 protein: CASSQDEAGSANYGYTF. CDR3 nucleotide sequence: TGTGCCAGCAGCCAAGATGAGGCAGGTTCAGCTAACTATGGCTACACCTTC.

The chain has TRBV12-5 and TRBJ1-2, with D unclear. Trimming cost V 6 bases and J 6 bases, with 14 bases left between them. The CDR3 length is 13 residues. The germline V gene has CDR1 LGHNT and CDR2 FRNRAP. DNA for the CDR3: TGTGCTAGTGGGACCGGCCCGACGGATGGCTACACCTTC. Translating gives CASGTGPTDGYTF.

This clone has only one observation. The chain is built from TRBV19 and TRBJ2-1; no clear D gene. From germline, CDR1 is LNHDA and CDR2 SQIVND (reference sequence). There are 15 residues in the CDR3. Deletions cut 0 bases from V and 3 bases from J, with 9 bases between. The CDR3 DNA sequence: TGTGCCAGTAGTATAGAGCACAGAAACTACAATGAGCAGTTCTTC. Protein product: CASSIEHRNYNEQFF.

The chain couples TRBV21-1 to TRBJ2-5; TRBD1, the D gene given by the table, was not confirmed from the DNA. TRBV21-1 is tagged as a pseudogene. This CDR3 has 14 amino acids. The CDR3 spells CARFSFRGLETQYF. The CDR3 coding sequence is TGTGCCAGGTTCTCCTTCAGGGGGCTTGAGACCCAGTACTTC.

J is TRBJ2-7 and V is TRBV27, with 8 bases that match TRBD1. This CDR3 is 13 amino acids long. J lost 2 bases, V lost 9 bases, and 6 bases had no gene match. The germline CDR1 and CDR2 sequences are MNHEY and SMNVEV (reference sequence). The CDR3 spells CASGQGRTYEQYF. In nucleotides, the CDR3 is TGTGCCAGTGGACAGGGACGGACCTACGAGCAGTACTTC.

This CDR3 reads CASYYRTSGGNTGELFF. CDR3 in DNA: TGCGCCAGTTACTATAGGACTAGCGGGGGGAACACCGGGGAGCTGTTTTTT. V and J are TRBV10-2 and TRBJ2-2, with 13 bases lining up with TRBD2. The CDR3 is 17 amino acids. Germline V gives CDR1 WSHSY, CDR2 SAAADI. V shed 9 bases and J 1 base; nucleotides not matched to a gene: 8.

The chain joins TRBV27 to TRBJ2-3, with 8 bases fitting TRBD2. Per germline, CDR1 MNHEY and CDR2 SMNVEV (reference sequence). The CDR3 contains 17 residues. Unmatched junction bases numbered 13, after V lost 2 bases and J lost 6 bases. Written as DNA, the CDR3 is TGTGCCAGCAGTTTACCCCTTCCGAGCGGGGGTCAGGATACGCAGTATTTT. It yields the protein CASSLPLPSGGQDTQYF.

The chain joins TRBV30 to TRBJ1-2, with a possible D match to TRBD1 (5 bases). Germline CDR1 is GTSNPN and CDR2 is SVGIG (reference sequence). Trimming shortened V by 4 bases and J by 8 bases, and 17 bases separated the two germline ends. The CDR3 consists of 13 residues. CDR3 sequence: CAWTTDTGWGYTF. In nucleotides, the CDR3 is TGTGCCTGGACCACCGACACAGGATGGGGCTACACCTTC.

The rearrangement links TRBV7-8 to TRBJ2-1; D may be TRBD1 or TRBD2 (5 bases each). The CDR3 loop spans 13 amino acids. The V end lost 3 bases, the J end lost 7 bases, and 10 bases lay between the germline ends. Germline CDR1 and CDR2: SGHVS and FQNEAQ. The CDR3, as DNA: TGTGCCAGCAGCTTTGGGGGTTCAAATGAGCAGTTCTTC. Encoded protein: CASSFGGSNEQFF.